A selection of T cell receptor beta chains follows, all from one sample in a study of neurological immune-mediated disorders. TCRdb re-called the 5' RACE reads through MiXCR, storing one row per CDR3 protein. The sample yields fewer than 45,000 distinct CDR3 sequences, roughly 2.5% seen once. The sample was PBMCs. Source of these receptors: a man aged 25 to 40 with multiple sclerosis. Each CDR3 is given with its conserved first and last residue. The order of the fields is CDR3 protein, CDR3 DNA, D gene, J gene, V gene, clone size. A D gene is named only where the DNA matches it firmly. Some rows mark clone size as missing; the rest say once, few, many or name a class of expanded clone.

CASSLEAFSYEQYF,TGCGCCAGCAGCTTGGAAGCCTTCTCCTACGAGCAGTACTTC,-,TRBJ2-7,TRBV5-1,many
CASSQLTVSGNTIYF,TGTGCCAGCAGCCAATTGACCGTCTCTGGAAACACCATATATTTT,-,TRBJ1-3,TRBV4-2,many
CASSLSASLNENLFF,TGTGCCAGCAGCTTATCGGCCAGCTTAAATGAAAACCTGTTTTTT,-,TRBJ1-4,TRBV7-9,many
CASSQDPSGAYEQYF,TGCGCCAGCAGCCAAGATCCCAGCGGAGCCTACGAGCAGTACTTC,-,TRBJ2-7,TRBV4-3,many
CSPYNQPQHF,TGCAGCCCCTATAATCAGCCCCAGCATTTT,-,TRBJ1-5,TRBV20-1,many
CASSPTGTDNSPLHF,TGTGCCAGCAGTCCGACGGGGACGGATAATTCACCCCTCCACTTT,-,TRBJ1-6,TRBV12-3/TRBV12-4,many
CASSEPGRNTEAFF,TGTGCCAGCAGTGAACCCGGGCGGAACACTGAAGCTTTCTTT,-,TRBJ1-1,TRBV25-1,many
CASSQDTMGSYNEQFF,TGTGCCAGCAGCCAAGATACCATGGGATCCTACAATGAGCAGTTCTTC,-,TRBJ2-1,TRBV4-2,many
CASSLGGRLNQPQHF,TGTGCCAGCAGCTTAGGGGGCAGGCTCAATCAGCCCCAGCATTTT,-,TRBJ1-5,TRBV7-9,many
CASSVEQASPLHF,TGCGCCAGCAGCGTGGAACAGGCGTCACCCCTCCACTTT,-,TRBJ1-6,TRBV5-1,many
CASSFGLVNTGELFF,TGTGCCAGCAGTTTCGGGCTGGTGAACACCGGGGAGCTGTTTTTT,-,TRBJ2-2,TRBV28,many
CASSFKGNTEAFF,TGCGCCAGCAGCTTTAAGGGGAACACTGAAGCTTTCTTT,-,TRBJ1-1,TRBV5-1,-
CASSFRQGNTDTQYF,TGTGCCAGCAGTTTCAGACAGGGGAACACAGATACGCAGTATTTT,TRBD1,TRBJ2-3,TRBV12-3/TRBV12-4,many
CASSWMGEQETQYF,TGTGCCAGCAGCTGGATGGGGGAACAAGAGACCCAGTACTTC,-,TRBJ2-5,TRBV5-5,many
CAISESSSDTMAPTEAFF,TGTGCCATCAGTGAGTCATCTTCGGACACAATGGCTCCCACTGAAGCTTTCTTT,-,TRBJ1-1,TRBV10-3,-
CASGAHAETQYF,TGTGCCAGCGGGGCCCATGCTGAGACCCAGTACTTC,-,TRBJ2-5,TRBV12-3/TRBV12-4,many
CASSLVWDGNTGELFF,TGCGCCAGCAGCTTGGTATGGGACGGTAACACCGGGGAGCTGTTTTTT,-,TRBJ2-2,TRBV5-1,many
CASRGQGANTEAFF,TGTGCCAGCAGGGGACAGGGGGCAAACACTGAAGCTTTCTTT,TRBD1,TRBJ1-1,TRBV12-3/TRBV12-4,many
CSAVPGQWGYTF,TGCAGTGCTGTACCGGGGCAGTGGGGCTACACCTTC,-,TRBJ1-2,TRBV20-1,many
CASSLTTVYEQYF,TGTGCCAGCAGCTTGACAACAGTCTACGAGCAGTACTTC,-,TRBJ2-7,TRBV5-6,many
CASSPGWQAGYTF,TGTGCCAGCAGCCCCGGTTGGCAGGCGGGCTACACCTTC,-,TRBJ1-2,TRBV27,many
CASSQNTGEHGYTF,TGTGCCAGCAGCCAAAACACAGGGGAGCATGGCTACACCTTC,TRBD1,TRBJ1-2,TRBV3-1,many
CSARDRGGHQPQHF,TGCAGTGCTAGAGATCGCGGAGGGCATCAGCCCCAGCATTTT,-,TRBJ1-5,TRBV20-1,many
CSANDLTQYF,TGCAGCGCTAACGACCTAACCCAGTACTTC,-,TRBJ2-5,TRBV29-1,many
CSVGTGGNTIYF,TGCAGCGTTGGGACGGGTGGAAACACCATATATTTT,-,TRBJ1-3,TRBV29-1,many
CSVEGLNYGYTF,TGCAGCGTTGAAGGTTTAAACTATGGCTACACCTTC,-,TRBJ1-2,TRBV29-1,many
CSAFYGGGAHEQYF,TGCAGTGCCTTTTACGGCGGGGGGGCCCACGAGCAGTACTTC,TRBD2,TRBJ2-7,TRBV20-1,many
CSARTVGDIQYF,TGCAGTGCCAGGACCGTAGGGGACATTCAGTACTTC,-,TRBJ2-4,TRBV20-1,many
CATTPRNLVGEQYF,TGTGCCACCACACCACGGAACCTCGTGGGGGAGCAGTACTTC,-,TRBJ2-7,TRBV15,many
CASSLAAGGLSSPDTQYF,TGCGCCAGCAGCTTGGCGGCGGGGGGCCTTTCCTCCCCAGATACGCAGTATTTT,TRBD2,TRBJ2-3,TRBV5-1,many
CASTAGGVGTETQYF,TGTGCCAGCACCGCCGGGGGAGTAGGGACAGAGACCCAGTACTTC,-,TRBJ2-5,TRBV3-1,many
CASSWGQGYNEQFF,TGTGCCAGCAGCTGGGGACAGGGCTACAATGAGCAGTTCTTC,TRBD1,TRBJ2-1,TRBV5-5,many
CASSFTAGELFF,TGCGCCAGCAGTTTCACCGCCGGGGAGCTGTTTTTT,-,TRBJ2-2,TRBV5-1,many
CASTSRGSSYEQYF,TGCGCCAGCACCAGTCGGGGGAGCTCCTACGAGCAGTACTTC,-,TRBJ2-7,TRBV5-1,many
CASILLGQGSSGELFF,TGTGCCAGCATCCTTTTAGGACAGGGGTCGTCCGGGGAGCTGTTTTTT,TRBD1,TRBJ2-2,TRBV25-1,many
CASSLAVRSYEQYF,TGTGCCAGCAGCTTAGCTGTCAGGAGCTACGAGCAGTACTTC,-,TRBJ2-7,TRBV7-6,many
CASRPGTRINIQYF,TGTGCCAGCAGACCCGGGACTAGGATAAACATTCAGTACTTC,TRBD2,TRBJ2-4,TRBV6-5,many
CASSLGRQGSYEQYF,TGTGCCAGCAGTTTGGGGAGACAGGGCTCCTACGAGCAGTACTTC,TRBD1,TRBJ2-7,TRBV27,many
CASSLAVPLGNEQFF,TGTGCCAGCAGCTTGGCCGTTCCGCTGGGGAATGAGCAGTTCTTC,-,TRBJ2-1,TRBV5-6,many
CASSHPNDEQFF,TGTGCCAGCAGCCACCCAAATGATGAGCAGTTCTTC,-,TRBJ2-1,TRBV3-1,many
CASSITVAGESYEQYF,TGTGCCAGCAGCATAACCGTAGCGGGGGAGTCCTACGAGCAGTACTTC,TRBD2,TRBJ2-7,TRBV7-9,many
CATSAWGDEQFF,TGTGCCACCAGTGCCTGGGGGGATGAGCAGTTCTTC,-,TRBJ2-1,TRBV24-1,many
CSARRPSGGAETQYF,TGCAGTGCTAGAAGGCCCAGCGGGGGGGCGGAGACCCAGTACTTC,TRBD2,TRBJ2-5,TRBV20-1,few
CASRNRDGYEQYF,TGTGCCAGCAGAAACAGGGACGGCTACGAGCAGTACTTC,-,TRBJ2-7,TRBV7-2,many
CASSWGQGAREQYF,TGCGCCAGCAGCTGGGGACAGGGGGCGCGCGAGCAGTACTTC,TRBD1,TRBJ2-7,TRBV5-1,many
CSAKRAGVRQETQYF,TGCAGTGCCAAAAGGGCAGGGGTTCGCCAAGAGACCCAGTACTTC,-,TRBJ2-5,TRBV20-1,many
CASSFRPGQNYNEQFF,TGCGCCAGCAGCTTCAGACCAGGCCAAAATTACAATGAGCAGTTCTTC,-,TRBJ2-1,TRBV5-1,many
CSAREAASPYNEQFF,TGCAGTGCTAGAGAGGCCGCATCGCCCTACAATGAGCAGTTCTTC,-,TRBJ2-1,TRBV20-1,many
CASSFTQGAYQPQHF,TGTGCCAGCAGCTTCACGCAGGGGGCGTATCAGCCCCAGCATTTT,TRBD1,TRBJ1-5,TRBV5-5,few
CASASGGRADTQYF,TGTGCCAGCGCGTCAGGGGGCAGGGCAGATACGCAGTATTTT,TRBD1,TRBJ2-3,TRBV6-5,few
CATSESDRDTEAFF,TGTGCCACCAGTGAATCCGACAGGGACACTGAAGCTTTCTTT,TRBD1,TRBJ1-1,TRBV24-1,many
CASRPGTTNEKLFF,TGTGCCAGCAGACCCGGGACAACTAATGAAAAACTGTTTTTT,-,TRBJ1-4,TRBV7-9,many
CASSYGPVNIQYF,TGTGCCAGCAGCTACGGTCCGGTAAACATTCAGTACTTC,-,TRBJ2-4,TRBV14,many
CASSLDRSRKDTQYF,TGCGCCAGCAGCTTGGATCGATCCAGAAAGGATACGCAGTATTTT,-,TRBJ2-3,TRBV5-1,many